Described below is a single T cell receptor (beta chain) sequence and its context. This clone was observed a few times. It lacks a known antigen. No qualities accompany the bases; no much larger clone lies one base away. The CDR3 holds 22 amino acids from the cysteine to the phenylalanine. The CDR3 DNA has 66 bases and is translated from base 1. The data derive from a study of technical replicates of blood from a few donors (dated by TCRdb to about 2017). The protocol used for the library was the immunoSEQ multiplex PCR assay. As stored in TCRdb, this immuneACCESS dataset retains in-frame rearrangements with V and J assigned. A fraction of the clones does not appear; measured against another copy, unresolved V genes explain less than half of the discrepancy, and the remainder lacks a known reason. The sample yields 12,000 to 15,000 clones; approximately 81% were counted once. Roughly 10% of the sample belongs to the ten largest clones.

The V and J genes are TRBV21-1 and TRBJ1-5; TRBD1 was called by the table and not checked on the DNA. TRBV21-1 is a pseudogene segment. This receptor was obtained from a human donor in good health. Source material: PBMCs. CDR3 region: CASSKIGRTGDREGDSNQPQHF. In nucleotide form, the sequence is TGTGCCAGCAGCAAAATCGGCCGAACCGGGGACAGGGAAGGAGATAGCAATCAGCCCCAGCATTTT.